The rows below give T cell receptor beta chains drawn from one sample of a study of blood T cell repertoires in COVID-19. Clones were read by immunoSEQ multiplex PCR, and TCRdb kept only the in-frame ones, dropping some. The table records roughly 180,000 clones, roughly 83% of them present only once. The sequenced sample consisted of PBMCs or T cells enriched from blood (not recorded which). These receptors were obtained from a woman aged 60 to 75 who had recovered from COVID-19. The CDR3 runs from the conserved cysteine through the conserved F or W. D genes are given only for firm matches. Some rows have no size entry. The others give once, few or many, or a class for an expanded clone.

abundance | d_gene | j_gene | v_gene | CDR3nt | CDR3aa
once | TRBD2 | TRBJ2-7 | TRBV18 | TGTGCCAGCTCAGGACTAGCTATGTACGAGCAGTACTTC | CASSGLAMYEQYF
. | . | TRBJ2-3 | TRBV5-4 | TGTGCCAGCAGCTTTAGGGAGTCCTTCACAGATACGCAGTATTTT | CASSFRESFTDTQYF
. | . | TRBJ1-4 | TRBV24-1 | TGTGCCACCAGTGATTTGCAATTGCAGTTTAATGAAAAACTGTTTTTT | CATSDLQLQFNEKLFF
. | TRBD1 | TRBJ1-6 | TRBV5-5 | TGTGCCAGCAGCTGGGGACAGGGGAATTCACCCCTCCACTTT | CASSWGQGNSPLHF
. | . | TRBJ1-2 | TRBV3-1/TRBV3-2 | TGTGCCAGCTCCTCCCCGAAACACAATGGCTACACCTTC | CASSSPKHNGYTF
. | . | TRBJ1-2 | TRBV4-1 | TGCGCCAGCAGCTCCCGACAGCTTAACTATGGCTACACCTTC | CASSSRQLNYGYTF
. | . | TRBJ1-3 | TRBV7-9 | TGTGCCAGCAGCTCAGTGGGGGGGCTAGGAAACACCATATATTTT | CASSSVGGLGNTIYF
. | . | TRBJ1-3 | TRBV19 | TGTGCCAGTAGTTCCCGTCGACAGAGCTCTGGAAACACCATATATTTT | CASSSRRQSSGNTIYF
. | TRBD2 | TRBJ2-7 | TRBV19 | TGTGCCAGTAGTGGCCTCGGGGCGGGAGTATACGAGCAGTACTTC | CASSGLGAGVYEQYF
. | . | TRBJ1-2 | TRBV6-1 | TGTGCCAGCAGTGAAGGGCAGACTTATGGCTACACCTTC | CASSEGQTYGYTF
. | TRBD1 | TRBJ2-7 | TRBV7-8 | TGTGCCAGCAGCTTGGCAGGGGGATTCCTCTACGAGCAGTACTTC | CASSLAGGFLYEQYF
once | TRBD2 | TRBJ2-3 | TRBV18 | TGTGCCAGCTCCGGACTAGCGGGCACAGATACGCAGTATTTT | CASSGLAGTDTQYF
. | TRBD2 | TRBJ2-5 | TRBV5-8 | TGTGCCAGCAACAAGCGGGGGGGTCCTAAAGAGACCCAGTACTTC | CASNKRGGPKETQYF
. | . | TRBJ1-2 | TRBV12-3/TRBV12-4 | TGTGCCAGCAGTTTAGTGGGCAACTATGGCTACACCTTC | CASSLVGNYGYTF
once | . | TRBJ1-4 | TRBV2 | TGTGCCAGCAGTGAACAGGGGCCTAATGAAAAACTGTTTTTT | CASSEQGPNEKLFF
. | TRBD2 | TRBJ2-2 | TRBV28 | TGTGCCAGCAGTCTCGGACTAGCCGGGGAGCTGTTTTTT | CASSLGLAGELFF
once | TRBD1 | TRBJ1-2 | TRBV4-1 | TGCGCCAGCAGCCAACTATACGGGACAGGGAATATTAACTATGGCTACACCTTC | CASSQLYGTGNINYGYTF
. | TRBD1 | TRBJ2-3 | TRBV29-1 | TGCAGCGCGAGACAGGGCTTGGAGGCAGATACGCAGTATTTT | CSARQGLEADTQYF
. | TRBD2 | TRBJ2-7 | TRBV19 | TGTGCCAGTAGTCCTAGGACTAGCGGGAGCTACGAGCAGTACTTC | CASSPRTSGSYEQYF
. | . | TRBJ2-3 | TRBV5-1 | TGCGCCAGCAGCCCCTCGGGGTTTCAAGATACGCAGTATTTT | CASSPSGFQDTQYF
. | TRBD1 | TRBJ2-2 | TRBV7-9 | TGTGCCAGCAGCCCACCAGACACAGGGGGCACCGGGGAGCTGTTTTTT | CASSPPDTGGTGELFF
. | . | TRBJ2-2 | TRBV30 | TGTGCCTGGAGTGGTTGGCCCAACACCGGGGAGCTGTTTTTT | CAWSGWPNTGELFF
. | . | TRBJ1-5 | TRBV12-3/TRBV12-4 | TGTGCCAGCACTTTAAACATCAATCAGCCCCAGCATTTT | CASTLNINQPQHF
. | . | TRBJ2-6 | TRBV11-2 | TGTGCCAGCAGCCCGGGTAGGGCCAACGTCCTGACTTTC | CASSPGRANVLTF
. | TRBD1 | TRBJ1-1 | TRBV18 | TGTGCCAGCTCAGCACAGGGGGCGAACACTGAAGCTTTCTTT | CASSAQGANTEAFF
. | TRBD2 | TRBJ2-1 | TRBV2 | TGTGCCAGCCACCGGGGGGGCAGGGTCGGCTACAATGAGCAGTTCTTC | CASHRGGRVGYNEQFF